This is a list of T cell receptor beta chains from one sample in a study of T cells after yellow fever vaccination. TCRdb processed the 5' RACE reads anew with MiXCR; each CDR3 protein has one entry. Of fewer than 400,000 distinct CDR3 sequences detected, about 10% appear once; the ten largest clones hold about 3%. The sequenced sample was CD4+ T cells sorted from PBMCs, obtained 45 days after the yellow fever booster vaccination. The receptors stem from a man between 18 and 29 years old who received the YFV17D yellow fever vaccine. The CDR3 runs from the conserved cysteine through the conserved F or W. Fields, in order: J gene, V gene, clone size, D gene, CDR3 protein, CDR3 DNA. A D gene is named only where the DNA matches it firmly. Some rows have no size entry. The others give once, few or many, or a class for an expanded clone.

J: TRBJ2-1
V: TRBV3-1
size: NA
D: TRBD2
CDR3: CASSQMLAGNNEQFF
DNA: TGTGCCAGCAGCCAAATGCTAGCGGGGAACAATGAGCAGTTCTTC

J: TRBJ1-2
V: TRBV7-2
size: NA
D: TRBD1
CDR3: CASSQGQRIGYTF
DNA: TGTGCCAGCAGCCAGGGACAGAGAATTGGCTACACCTTC

J: TRBJ1-2
V: TRBV6-5
size: many
D: NA
CDR3: CASSSDSPTRGYTF
DNA: TGTGCCAGCAGTTCCGACTCGCCCACGAGGGGCTACACCTTC

J: TRBJ2-4
V: TRBV28
size: few
D: NA
CDR3: CASSLPGHPRLAKNIQYF
DNA: TGTGCCAGCAGTCTCCCTGGACACCCCCGCCTAGCCAAAAACATTCAGTACTTC

J: TRBJ1-2
V: TRBV20-1
size: once
D: NA
CDR3: CSARRGRLGNYGYTF
DNA: TGCAGTGCTAGACGGGGGAGGTTAGGTAACTATGGCTACACCTTC

J: TRBJ2-5
V: TRBV7-9
size: many
D: TRBD2
CDR3: CASSWRGGKQETQYF
DNA: TGTGCCAGCAGCTGGCGGGGGGGAAAACAAGAGACCCAGTACTTC

J: TRBJ2-2
V: TRBV5-1
size: few
D: NA
CDR3: CASSFLGSGRELFF
DNA: TGCGCCAGCAGCTTTCTTGGGAGTGGCCGGGAGCTGTTTTTT

J: TRBJ2-3
V: TRBV19
size: NA
D: TRBD2
CDR3: CASSSPRAGGPSTDTQYF
DNA: TGTGCCAGTAGTTCCCCCAGGGCGGGGGGGCCTAGCACAGATACGCAGTATTTT

J: TRBJ1-4
V: TRBV4-3
size: few
D: TRBD1
CDR3: CASSQGLGGGFEKLFF
DNA: TGCGCCAGCAGCCAAGGGCTAGGAGGGGGCTTTGAAAAACTGTTTTTT

J: TRBJ1-2
V: TRBV6-2/TRBV6-3
size: NA
D: TRBD1
CDR3: CASNSGQGDGYTF
DNA: TGTGCCAGCAACTCGGGACAGGGGGATGGCTACACCTTC

J: TRBJ1-2
V: TRBV7-9
size: few
D: NA
CDR3: CASSSSVVYGYTF
DNA: TGTGCCAGCAGCTCCAGCGTTGTCTATGGCTACACCTTC

J: TRBJ2-5
V: TRBV13
size: NA
D: NA
CDR3: CACSVGGRETQYF
DNA: TGTGCCTGCTCCGTGGGGGGCAGAGAGACCCAGTACTTC

J: TRBJ2-1
V: TRBV12-3/TRBV12-4
size: few
D: NA
CDR3: CAIGQLNNEQFF
DNA: TGTGCCATCGGACAGTTAAACAATGAGCAGTTCTTC

J: TRBJ2-7
V: TRBV2
size: many
D: NA
CDR3: CASRLGGLASYEQYF
DNA: TGTGCCAGCAGACTTGGGGGCCTAGCGAGCTACGAGCAGTACTTC

J: TRBJ2-5
V: TRBV7-2
size: few
D: NA
CDR3: CASSFWGAETQYF
DNA: TGTGCCAGCAGCTTTTGGGGGGCGGAGACCCAGTACTTC

J: TRBJ2-1
V: TRBV27
size: NA
D: NA
CDR3: CASSLGRGVNEQFF
DNA: TGTGCCAGCAGTTTGGGCAGGGGAGTCAATGAGCAGTTCTTC

J: TRBJ2-3
V: TRBV20-1
size: NA
D: NA
CDR3: CSAIVLDTQYF
DNA: TGCAGTGCTATCGTACTCGATACGCAGTATTTT

J: TRBJ2-4
V: TRBV12-3/TRBV12-4
size: few
D: TRBD2
CDR3: CASSSWEGVIQYF
DNA: TGTGCCAGCAGTTCCTGGGAGGGTGTCATTCAGTACTTC

J: TRBJ2-2
V: TRBV7-9
size: few
D: TRBD2
CDR3: CASSQDGTSGGPNTGELFF
DNA: TGTGCCAGCAGCCAAGACGGGACTAGCGGGGGGCCAAACACCGGGGAGCTGTTTTTT

J: TRBJ2-7
V: TRBV18
size: few
D: NA
CDR3: CASSPSPPGNHYEQYF
DNA: TGTGCCAGCTCACCATCTCCGCCAGGGAACCACTACGAGCAGTACTTC

J: TRBJ1-4
V: TRBV7-9
size: NA
D: NA
CDR3: CASSFYGELFF
DNA: TGTGCCAGCAGCTTTTACGGGGAACTGTTTTTT

J: TRBJ1-1
V: TRBV6-4
size: few
D: NA
CDR3: CASSDSENTEAFF
DNA: TGTGCCAGCAGTGACTCGGAGAACACTGAAGCTTTCTTT

J: TRBJ2-1
V: TRBV5-1
size: few
D: TRBD2
CDR3: CASSLRTSGAGNEQFF
DNA: TGCGCCAGCAGCTTGAGGACTAGCGGGGCGGGAAATGAGCAGTTCTTC

J: TRBJ2-3
V: TRBV7-2
size: many
D: TRBD2
CDR3: CASSSTSGGFTDTQYF
DNA: TGTGCCAGCAGTTCGACTAGCGGGGGGTTCACAGATACGCAGTATTTT

J: TRBJ1-5
V: TRBV10-3
size: many
D: NA
CDR3: CAIRAQSNQPQHF
DNA: TGTGCCATCAGAGCCCAGAGCAATCAGCCCCAGCATTTT

J: TRBJ2-5
V: TRBV5-1
size: many
D: NA
CDR3: CASSARAAGQQETQYF
DNA: TGCGCCAGCAGCGCCCGGGCAGCGGGACAGCAAGAGACCCAGTACTTC

J: TRBJ1-1
V: TRBV20-1
size: few
D: NA
CDR3: CSARTTTRGLTEAFF
DNA: TGCAGTGCCAGAACAACAACCAGGGGTCTCACTGAAGCTTTCTTT

J: TRBJ2-5
V: TRBV20-1
size: few
D: NA
CDR3: CSAYVDSQETQYF
DNA: TGCAGTGCGTATGTGGACAGTCAAGAGACCCAGTACTTC

J: TRBJ2-2
V: TRBV10-3
size: NA
D: TRBD2
CDR3: CAIRPAGGRGELFF
DNA: TGTGCCATCAGACCAGCGGGGGGGCGTGGGGAGCTGTTTTTT

J: TRBJ2-3
V: TRBV20-1
size: many
D: TRBD1
CDR3: CSARDVRQGISTDTQYF
DNA: TGCAGTGCTAGAGACGTTCGACAGGGGATTAGCACAGATACGCAGTATTTT

J: TRBJ2-3
V: TRBV5-1
size: many
D: NA
CDR3: CASSLYVSADTQYF
DNA: TGCGCCAGCAGCTTATACGTGTCGGCAGATACGCAGTATTTT

J: TRBJ2-5
V: TRBV4-3
size: NA
D: TRBD2
CDR3: CASSQDFGTSGGGTQYF
DNA: TGCGCCAGCAGCCAAGATTTCGGCACCTCGGGGGGAGGGACCCAGTACTTC

J: TRBJ1-1
V: TRBV6-5
size: NA
D: TRBD1
CDR3: CASSYLGRGTTEAFF
DNA: TGTGCCAGCAGTTATCTCGGCAGGGGGACCACTGAAGCTTTCTTT

J: TRBJ2-3
V: TRBV5-1
size: many
D: TRBD1
CDR3: CASSFGQDPDTQYF
DNA: TGCGCCAGCAGCTTCGGACAGGACCCAGATACGCAGTATTTT

J: TRBJ2-2
V: TRBV28
size: NA
D: NA
CDR3: CASSRYSGELFF
DNA: TGTGCCAGCAGCCGCTACTCCGGGGAGCTGTTTTTT

J: TRBJ2-6
V: TRBV2
size: few
D: NA
CDR3: CASTYGANVLTF
DNA: TGTGCCAGCACATACGGGGCCAACGTCCTGACTTTC

J: TRBJ1-1
V: TRBV12-3/TRBV12-4
size: few
D: NA
CDR3: CASSLGRGNTEAFF
DNA: TGTGCCAGCAGTTTAGGCAGAGGGAACACTGAAGCTTTCTTT

J: TRBJ2-3
V: TRBV3-1
size: NA
D: NA
CDR3: CASSQESGGGDTQYF
DNA: TGTGCCAGCAGCCAAGAATCCGGTGGGGGGGATACGCAGTATTTT

J: TRBJ2-4
V: TRBV28
size: few
D: NA
CDR3: CASSFAGSKNIQYF
DNA: TGTGCCAGCAGCTTTGCAGGGTCCAAAAACATTCAGTACTTC

J: TRBJ2-5
V: TRBV5-1
size: few
D: TRBD2
CDR3: CASSLTDGGETQYF
DNA: TGCGCCAGCAGCTTGACGGACGGGGGGGAGACCCAGTACTTC

J: TRBJ1-2
V: TRBV20-1
size: many
D: NA
CDR3: CSARDYRVYGYTF
DNA: TGCAGTGCTAGAGATTACAGGGTCTATGGCTACACCTTC

J: TRBJ2-1
V: TRBV4-3
size: few
D: NA
CDR3: CASSLDWGNEQFF
DNA: TGCGCCAGCAGCTTGGACTGGGGCAATGAGCAGTTCTTC

J: TRBJ2-3
V: TRBV12-3/TRBV12-4
size: many
D: NA
CDR3: CASLFGRFRDTDTQYF
DNA: TGTGCCAGCCTCTTTGGCAGGTTCCGTGACACAGATACGCAGTATTTT

J: TRBJ2-2
V: TRBV6-4
size: NA
D: TRBD2
CDR3: CASIGGGTGELFF
DNA: TGTGCCAGCATTGGCGGGGGTACCGGGGAGCTGTTTTTT

J: TRBJ2-1
V: TRBV20-1
size: NA
D: TRBD2
CDR3: CSASLAGRHNEQFF
DNA: TGCAGTGCTAGCCTAGCGGGGCGGCACAATGAGCAGTTCTTC

J: TRBJ2-7
V: TRBV4-2
size: NA
D: NA
CDR3: CASSQDLGPYEQYF
DNA: TGTGCCAGCAGCCAAGACTTGGGTCCCTACGAGCAGTACTTC

J: TRBJ2-4
V: TRBV23-1
size: NA
D: NA
CDR3: CASSQSGTAHDSGGKNIQYF
DNA: TGCGCCAGCAGTCAATCCGGGACAGCCCATGATTCGGGAGGCAAAAACATTCAGTACTTC